Listed here are 10 T cell receptor beta chains from one sample, sequenced in a study of human T cells and chemical hapten exposure. TCRdb re-called the RACE reads through MiXCR, storing one row per CDR3 protein. The sample includes just over 90,000 distinct CDR3 sequences, around 8.8% seen only once; the top ten take about 3.1%. Time point: healthy volunteer bleed at 2 weeks. The study extracted total RNA from unfractionated whole blood. Sample: whole blood. Receptor source: a female donor in good health. Some clones in this sample may be carry-over from other donors' samples.

With regard to this clonotype: A read error may be the cause here, since a much bigger clone is one base away. Lacking the conserved final phenylalanine or tryptophan, this CDR3 likely reflects a read error. The V and J genes are TRBV20-1 and TRBJ1-4, with 9 bases aligning to TRBD1. V lost 4 bases to trimming and J lost 5 bases; unmatched junction nucleotides: 2. CDR3 length equals 13 residues. Germline lookup yields CDR1 DFQATT and CDR2 SNEGSKA (reference sequence). CDR3 in DNA: TGCAGTGCTACCGGGACAGGGAATGAAAAACTGTTTTCT. Its translation is CSATGTGNEKLFS.

This clonotype was counted many times. This sequence joins TRBV12-3 or TRBV12-4 and TRBJ2-1; the match to TRBD1 covers 10 bases. This CDR3 comprises 17 residues. Trimming cost V 1 base and J 2 bases; bases outside gene matches: 5. CDR3 in amino acids: CASSLGTGGSTYNEQFF. The CDR3 DNA reads TGTGCCAGCAGTTTAGGGACAGGGGGAAGCACCTACAATGAGCAGTTCTTC.

This clonotype was counted between two and nine times. V gene TRBV18 combines with J gene TRBJ1-2; D perhaps matches TRBD1 (6 bases). CDR3 length: 15 residues. V lost 4 bases, J lost 7 bases, and 19 bases lay in between. The V gene's germline CDR1 is KGHSH and CDR2 LQKENI. CDR3 nucleotide sequence: TGTGCCAGCTCACTTGGACAGAGGGGAGAGGCTGGCTACACCTTC. Translating gives CASSLGQRGEAGYTF.

This clonotype was counted at least ten times. The V call is TRBV29-1, the J call TRBJ2-7, with D possibly TRBD2 on 5 matching bases. CDR1 is SQVTM, CDR2 ANQGSEA, per germline. The CDR3 consists of 12 residues. Trimming removed 4 bases at V and 3 bases at J, with 10 bases between. The DNA for the CDR3 is TGCAGCGTTGTTGGGAGAAGCTACGAGCAGTACTTC. Its protein is CSVVGRSYEQYF.

In this sample, this clonotype turned up a few times. The chain recombines TRBV19 with TRBJ2-1, with a possible D match to TRBD2 (5 bases). The germline V and J ends were trimmed by 7 bases and 5 bases, with 12 bases remaining between them. CDR1 LNHDA and CDR2 SQIVND come from the germline V gene (reference sequence). The CDR3 contains 13 residues. The CDR3 bases are TGTGCCAGTAATAACCAGGAGGACAATGAGCAGTTCTTC. Translated, it gives CASNNQEDNEQFF.

This clonotype was detected only a few times. The genes are TRBV20-1 and TRBJ2-3, with no clear D. Germline assignment: CDR1 DFQATT and CDR2 SNEGSKA (reference sequence). The CDR3 is made up of 13 amino acids. Between the trimmed V and J ends, which lost 3 bases and 2 bases, there was a span of 9 bases. Here the CDR3 DNA reads TGCAGTGCTAGTCTCGGTCCCACAGATACGCAGTATTTT. Protein sequence: CSASLGPTDTQYF.

The table lists this clonotype with a few counts. This rearrangement joins TRBV19 to TRBJ1-5, with D perhaps matching TRBD1 (5 bases). In germline, CDR1 is LNHDA, CDR2 SQIVND (reference sequence). The CDR3 is 15 residues long. With 7 bases removed from V and 6 bases from J, the gap between germline ends came to 19 bases. CDR3 residues: CASTLGSGGPQPQHF. DNA of the CDR3: TGTGCCAGTACCCTCGGCTCGGGGGGTCCTCAGCCCCAGCATTTT.

This clonotype was seen more than once but under ten times. The chain links TRBV4-1 to TRBJ2-1; 11 nucleotides line up with TRBD1. Germline CDR1 and CDR2: MGHRA and YSYEKL. This CDR3 has 17 residues. The V segment lost 2 bases and the J segment 6 bases; nucleotides outside the gene matches: 9. The CDR3 is CASSQFSRDRGANEQFF. The CDR3 DNA reads TGCGCCAGCAGCCAATTCTCCCGGGACAGGGGGGCCAATGAGCAGTTCTTC.

This clonotype has a count of ten or more. The V gene is TRBV28, the J gene TRBJ1-1; D not resolved. V was pared by 2 bases and J by 0 bases, with 4 bases between. The CDR3 loop spans 13 amino acids. Looked up from germline, CDR1 is MDHEN and CDR2 is SYDVKM. The CDR3 sequence: CASSLRLNTEAFF. The CDR3 coding sequence is TGTGCCAGCAGTTTACGATTGAACACTGAAGCTTTCTTT.

This clonotype was recorded a few times. V and J are TRBV7-9 and TRBJ2-5; 8 nucleotides agree with TRBD2. This CDR3 region has 15 residues. Germline values: CDR1 SEHNR, CDR2 FQNEAQ (reference sequence). With 8 bases clipped from V and 4 bases from J, the junction kept 12 bases outside the gene matches. The CDR3 DNA is TGTGCCAGCTCGGCCCAGGCGGGAGGTGTAGAGACCCAGTACTTC. It specifies CASSAQAGGVETQYF. Full variable domain (outside the CDR3, taken from reference TRBV7-9 and TRBJ2-5): DTGVSQNPRHKITKRGQNVTFRCDPISEHNRLYWYRQTLGQGPEFLTYFQNEAQLEKSRLLSDRFSAERPKGSFSTLEIQRTEQGDSAMYLCASSAQAGGVETQYFGPGTRLLVL.